Described below is a single T cell receptor beta chain sequence and its context. The source of the sample is a study of cytomegalovirus exposure and HLA in healthy donors. Amplification used 60 Vbeta primers and 13 Jbeta primers. Some clones are missing from TCRdb's copy, which holds only in-frame ones; the method was immunoSEQ multiplex PCR. This table holds about 130,000 clones, about four fifths found once. Germline V CDR1 and CDR2: SGHRS, YFSETQ. This CDR3 comprises 15 residues. V gave up 0 bases and J gave up 3 bases, with 9 bases separating them. This receptor was obtained from a woman aged 40 to 50 in good health and CMV-seronegative. The V gene is TRBV5-1, the J gene TRBJ2-2, with D uncertain. The sequencing input was PBMCs. The CDR3 protein is CASSLDAEDTGELFF. CDR3 nucleotide sequence: TGCGCCAGCAGCTTGGATGCTGAGGACACCGGGGAGCTGTTTTTT.